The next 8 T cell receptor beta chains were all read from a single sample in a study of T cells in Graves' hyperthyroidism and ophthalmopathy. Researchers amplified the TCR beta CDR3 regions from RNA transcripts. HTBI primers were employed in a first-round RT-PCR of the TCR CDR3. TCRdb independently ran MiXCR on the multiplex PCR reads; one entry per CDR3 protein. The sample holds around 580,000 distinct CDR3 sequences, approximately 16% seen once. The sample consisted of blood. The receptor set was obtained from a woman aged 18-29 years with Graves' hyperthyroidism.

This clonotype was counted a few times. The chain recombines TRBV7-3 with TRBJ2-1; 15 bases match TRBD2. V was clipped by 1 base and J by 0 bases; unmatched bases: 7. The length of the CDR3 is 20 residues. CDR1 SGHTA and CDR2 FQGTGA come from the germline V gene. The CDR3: CASSLRGTSGGSSSYNEQFF. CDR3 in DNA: TGTGCCAGCAGCTTAAGAGGGACTAGCGGGGGGTCTAGCTCCTACAATGAGCAGTTCTTC.

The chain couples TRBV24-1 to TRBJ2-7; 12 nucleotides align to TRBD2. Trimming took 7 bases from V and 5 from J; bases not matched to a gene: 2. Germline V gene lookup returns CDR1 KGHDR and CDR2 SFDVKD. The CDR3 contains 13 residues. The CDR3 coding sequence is TGTGCCACCAGCAGGACTAGCGGGGACGAGCAGTACTTC. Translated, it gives CATSRTSGDEQYF.

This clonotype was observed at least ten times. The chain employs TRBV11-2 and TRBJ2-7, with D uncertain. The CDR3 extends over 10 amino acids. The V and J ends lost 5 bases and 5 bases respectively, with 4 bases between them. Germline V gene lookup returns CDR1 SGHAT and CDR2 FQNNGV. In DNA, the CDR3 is TGTGCCAGCAGCCAGAACGAGCAGTACTTC. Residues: CASSQNEQYF.

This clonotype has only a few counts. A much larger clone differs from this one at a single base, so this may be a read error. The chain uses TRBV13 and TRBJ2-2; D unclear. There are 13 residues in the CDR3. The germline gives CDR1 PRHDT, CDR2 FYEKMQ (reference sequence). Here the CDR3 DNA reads TGTGCCAGCAGCCCACATTACACCAGGGAGCTGTTTTTT. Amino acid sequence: CASSPHYTRELFF.

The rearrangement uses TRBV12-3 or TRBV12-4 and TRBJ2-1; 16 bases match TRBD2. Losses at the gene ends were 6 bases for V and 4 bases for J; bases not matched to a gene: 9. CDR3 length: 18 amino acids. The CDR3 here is CASSPPGLAGGGYNEQFF. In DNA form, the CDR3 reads TGTGCCAGCAGCCCTCCGGGACTAGCGGGAGGGGGATACAATGAGCAGTTCTTC.

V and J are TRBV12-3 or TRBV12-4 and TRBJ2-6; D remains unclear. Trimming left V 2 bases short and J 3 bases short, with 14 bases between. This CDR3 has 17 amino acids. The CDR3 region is CASSLRPPWDGANVLTF. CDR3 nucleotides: TGTGCCAGCAGTTTACGGCCCCCATGGGATGGGGCCAACGTCCTGACTTTC.

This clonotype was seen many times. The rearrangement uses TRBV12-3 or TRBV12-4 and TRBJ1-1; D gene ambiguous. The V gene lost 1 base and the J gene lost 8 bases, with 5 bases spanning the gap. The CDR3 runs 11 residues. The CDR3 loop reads CASSLGQEAFF. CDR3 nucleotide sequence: TGTGCCAGCAGTTTAGGGCAGGAAGCTTTCTTT.

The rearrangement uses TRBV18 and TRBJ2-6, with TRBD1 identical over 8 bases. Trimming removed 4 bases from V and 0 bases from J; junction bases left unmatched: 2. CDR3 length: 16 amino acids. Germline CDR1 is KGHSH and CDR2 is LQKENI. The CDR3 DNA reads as TGTGCCAGCTCACAGGGACAGGCCTCTGGGGCCAACGTCCTGACTTTC. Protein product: CASSQGQASGANVLTF.